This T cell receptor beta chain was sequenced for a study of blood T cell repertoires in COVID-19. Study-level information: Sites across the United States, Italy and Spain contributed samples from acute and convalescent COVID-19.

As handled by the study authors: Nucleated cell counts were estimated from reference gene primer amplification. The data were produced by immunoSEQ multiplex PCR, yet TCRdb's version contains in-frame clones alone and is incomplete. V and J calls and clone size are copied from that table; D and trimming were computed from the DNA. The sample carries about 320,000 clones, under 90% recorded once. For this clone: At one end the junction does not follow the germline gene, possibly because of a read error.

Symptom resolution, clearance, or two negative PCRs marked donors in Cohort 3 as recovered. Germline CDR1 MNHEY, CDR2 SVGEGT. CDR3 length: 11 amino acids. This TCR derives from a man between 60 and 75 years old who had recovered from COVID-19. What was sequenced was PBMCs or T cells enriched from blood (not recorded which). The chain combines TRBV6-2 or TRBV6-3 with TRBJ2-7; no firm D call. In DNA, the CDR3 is TGTGCCAGCAGTTCTCTAGGCGCGCCCTTCTTC. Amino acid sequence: CASSSLGAPFF.